This TCR beta chain was identified in a study of a mutant IDH1 vaccine in newly diagnosed glioma. Overall study: Mean patient age was about 40 years; about 60% were male and 37.5% female. Before enrollment, patients got radiotherapy alone, temozolomide alone, or mostly the combination.

CDR1 MNHEY and CDR2 SVGAGI come from the germline V gene. CDR3 length: 16 residues. Trimming cost V 0 bases and J 3 bases; bases outside gene matches: 5. Time point in this sample: week 47, end of study. A 20-mer mutant IDH1 peptide at 300 ug was injected subcutaneously with topical imiquimod. The data were produced by immunoSEQ multiplex PCR, yet TCRdb's version contains in-frame clones alone and is incomplete. This repertoire shows fewer than 95,000 clones, approximately 80% found once; its top ten account for approximately 5.4%. A word on this clone: The antigen remains undetermined.

Sequencing used PBMCs, obtained from a glioma patient whose treatment included an IDH1 peptide vaccine. The chain joins TRBV6-5 to TRBJ2-7; 10 positions agree with TRBD2. The sequence came from a man aged 35-49 years with glioma. CDR3 nucleotides: TGTGCCAGCAGTTACTCGTGGGCTAGCGGGGGCTACGAGCAGTACTTC. It translates to CASSYSWASGGYEQYF.